The clone carrying this T cell receptor (beta chain) turned up a few times. The entry originates in a study of T-cell memory formation after mild COVID-19. TCRdb recomputed calls from the 5' RACE reads with MiXCR, one row per CDR3 protein. The sample has 350,000 to 500,000 distinct CDR3 sequences, under 25% seen once. The sequenced material came from PBMCs or a T cell subset sorted from them (not recorded which). This TCR derives from an adult woman who had mild COVID-19 (a few samples of this study predate the infection). Cell type and time point are not known.

The CDR3 DNA is TGTGCCAGCAGTACATACTACGAGCAGTACTTC. This gives the protein CASSTYYEQYF. This chain links TRBV28 with TRBJ2-7; D gene ambiguous. Germline V gene sequence: CDR1 MDHEN, CDR2 SYDVKM. There are 11 residues in the CDR3. V dropped 5 bases and J dropped 3 bases, with 5 bases sitting between them. The complete variable domain, with remaining parts taken from reference TRBV28 and TRBJ2-7, reads DVKVTQSSRYLVKRTGEKVFLECVQDMDHENMFWYRQDPGLGLRLIYFSYDVKMKEKGDIPEGYSVSREKKERFSLILESASTNQTSMYLCASSTYYEQYFGPGTRLTVT.